This T cell receptor beta chain is from a study of T-cell reconstitution after alpha-beta-depleted transplantation in children. General study points: Reportedly, only several hundred clones from non-depleted graft cells drove alpha-beta T-cell counts at about two months. Newly generated T cells supplied most T-cell counts and diversity one year post-transplant. Surviving recipient T cells and thymic progenitors accounted for the high day-60 TCRbeta diversity observed in some patients.

This clonotype showed up just a few times. No antigen is known for it. Unique molecular identifiers were used in preparing the TCRbeta library. TCRdb re-derived calls from the PCR reads in MiXCR, one entry per CDR3 protein. The sample lists roughly 52,000 distinct CDR3 sequences; approximately 6% were seen once. Germline V gene data show CDR1 as MDHEN and CDR2 as SYDVKM. Trimming pared 6 bases from V and 10 bases from J, leaving 15 bases between. The CDR3 length is 12 residues. This chain links TRBV28 with TRBJ1-1; D gene ambiguous. The receptor comes from a female patient between 2 and 15 years old who had a stem cell transplant for aplastic anemia, so the T cells may come from the graft donor. The sequences come from PBMCs, mostly from graft donor cells, collected 60 days after TCRalphabeta/CD19-depleted stem cell transplant. For the CDR3, the DNA is TGTGCCAGCAGGACCCCAGGAATTTTAGCTTTCTTT. Protein product: CASRTPGILAFF.